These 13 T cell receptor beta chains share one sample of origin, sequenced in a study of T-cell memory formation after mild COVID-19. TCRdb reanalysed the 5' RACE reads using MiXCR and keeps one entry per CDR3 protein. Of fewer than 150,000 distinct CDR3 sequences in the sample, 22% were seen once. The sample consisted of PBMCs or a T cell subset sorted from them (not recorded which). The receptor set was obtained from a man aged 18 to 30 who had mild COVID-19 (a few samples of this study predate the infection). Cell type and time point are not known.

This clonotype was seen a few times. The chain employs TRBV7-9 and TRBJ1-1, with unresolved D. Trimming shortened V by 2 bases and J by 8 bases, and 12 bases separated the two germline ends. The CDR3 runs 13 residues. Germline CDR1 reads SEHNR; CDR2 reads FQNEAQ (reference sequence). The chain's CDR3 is CASSLIAPMEAFF. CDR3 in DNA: TGTGCCAGCAGCTTAATTGCGCCAATGGAAGCTTTCTTT.

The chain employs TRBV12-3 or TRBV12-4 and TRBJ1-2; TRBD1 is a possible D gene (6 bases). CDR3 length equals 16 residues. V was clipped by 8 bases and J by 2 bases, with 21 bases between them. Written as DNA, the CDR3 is TGTGCCAGCGGAGGACAGCAAGATTCGTGGAACTATGGCTACACCTTC. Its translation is CASGGQQDSWNYGYTF.

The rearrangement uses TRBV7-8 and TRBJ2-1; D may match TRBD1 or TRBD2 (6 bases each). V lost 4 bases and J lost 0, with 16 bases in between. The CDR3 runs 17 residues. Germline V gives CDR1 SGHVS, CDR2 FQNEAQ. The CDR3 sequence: CASSSTYGGYSYNEQFF. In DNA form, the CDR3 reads TGTGCCAGCAGCTCGACATACGGGGGCTACTCCTACAATGAGCAGTTCTTC.

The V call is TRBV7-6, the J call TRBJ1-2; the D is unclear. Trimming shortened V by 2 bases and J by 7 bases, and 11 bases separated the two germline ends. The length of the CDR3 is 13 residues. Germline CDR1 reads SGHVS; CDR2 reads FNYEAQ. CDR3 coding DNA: TGTGCCAGCAGCTTACAAAAGGCCGGTGGCTACACCTTC. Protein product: CASSLQKAGGYTF.

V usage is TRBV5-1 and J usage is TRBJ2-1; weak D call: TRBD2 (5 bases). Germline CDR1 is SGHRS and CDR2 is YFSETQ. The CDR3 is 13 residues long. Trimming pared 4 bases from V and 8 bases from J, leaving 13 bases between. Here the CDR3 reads CASSLERWDEQFF. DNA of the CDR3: TGCGCCAGCAGCCTGGAGCGGTGGGATGAGCAGTTCTTC.

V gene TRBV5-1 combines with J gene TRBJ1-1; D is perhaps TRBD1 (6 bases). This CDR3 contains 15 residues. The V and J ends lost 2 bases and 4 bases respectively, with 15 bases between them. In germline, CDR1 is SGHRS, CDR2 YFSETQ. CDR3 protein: CASSFYQGLFTEAFF. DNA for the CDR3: TGCGCCAGCAGCTTTTATCAGGGGTTGTTCACTGAAGCTTTCTTT.

The CDR3 region is CSARVSGGKLYEQYV. The CDR3 nucleotides read TGCAGTGCTAGAGTAAGCGGGGGGAAACTCTACGAGCAGTACGTC. The chain combines TRBV20-1 with TRBJ2-7; 9 nucleotides align to TRBD2. The CDR3 sequence is 15 residues long. Germline values: CDR1 DFQATT, CDR2 SNEGSKA (reference sequence). V trimming: 1 base; J trimming: 3 bases; junction bases outside the gene matches: 7.

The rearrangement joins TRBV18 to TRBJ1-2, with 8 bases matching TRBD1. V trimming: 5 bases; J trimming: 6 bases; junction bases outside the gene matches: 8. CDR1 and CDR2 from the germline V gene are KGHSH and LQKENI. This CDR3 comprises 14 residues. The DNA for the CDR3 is TGTGCCAGCTCAATCTCGACAGGGGAGGATGGCTACACCTTC. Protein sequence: CASSISTGEDGYTF. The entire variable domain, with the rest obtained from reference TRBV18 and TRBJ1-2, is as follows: NAGVMQNPRHLVRRRGQEARLRCSPMKGHSHVYWYRQLPEEGLKFMVYLQKENIIDESGMPKERFSAEFPKEGPSILRIQQVVRGDSAAYFCASSISTGEDGYTFGSGTRLTVV.

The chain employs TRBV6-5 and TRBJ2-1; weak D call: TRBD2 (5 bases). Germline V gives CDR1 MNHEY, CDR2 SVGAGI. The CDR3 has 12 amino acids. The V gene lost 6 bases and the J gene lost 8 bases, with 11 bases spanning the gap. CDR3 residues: CASSPSWDEQFF. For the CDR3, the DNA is TGTGCCAGCAGCCCTAGCTGGGATGAGCAGTTCTTC.

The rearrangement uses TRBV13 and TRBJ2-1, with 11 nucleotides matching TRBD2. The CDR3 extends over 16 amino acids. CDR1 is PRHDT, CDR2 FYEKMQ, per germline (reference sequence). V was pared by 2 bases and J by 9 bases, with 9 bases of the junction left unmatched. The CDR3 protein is CASSLIAGGRIGEQFF. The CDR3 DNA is TGTGCCAGCAGCTTAATAGCGGGGGGGCGAATCGGTGAGCAGTTCTTC. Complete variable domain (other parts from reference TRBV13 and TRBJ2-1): AAGVIQSPRHLIKEKRETATLKCYPIPRHDTVYWYQQGPGQDPQFLISFYEKMQSDKGSIPDRFSAQQFSDYHSELNMSSLELGDSALYFCASSLIAGGRIGEQFFGPGTRLTVL.

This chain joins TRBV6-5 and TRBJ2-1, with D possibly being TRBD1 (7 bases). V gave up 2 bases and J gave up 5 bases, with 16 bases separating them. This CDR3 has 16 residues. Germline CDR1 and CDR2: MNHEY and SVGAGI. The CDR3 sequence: CASSYRSQGGHNEQFF. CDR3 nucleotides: TGTGCCAGCAGTTACCGGTCCCAGGGGGGACACAATGAGCAGTTCTTC.

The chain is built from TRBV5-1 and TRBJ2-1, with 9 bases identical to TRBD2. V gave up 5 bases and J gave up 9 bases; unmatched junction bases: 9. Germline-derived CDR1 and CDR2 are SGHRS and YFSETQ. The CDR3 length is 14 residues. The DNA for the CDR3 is TGCGCCAGCAGTCCTAATACTAGCGGGTTTGAGCAGTTCTTC. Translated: CASSPNTSGFEQFF.

In DNA form, the CDR3 reads TGCAGCGTTGAAGGGCGGGGGGGACTCTACGAGCAGTACTTC. As protein: CSVEGRGGLYEQYF. This chain uses TRBV29-1 with TRBJ2-7; TRBD2 agrees at 9 bases. Trimming took 1 base from V and 3 from J; bases not matched to a gene: 4. CDR1 is SQVTM, CDR2 ANQGSEA, per germline. This CDR3 spans 14 amino acids.